The 28 T cell receptor beta chains in this list originate from one sample, sequenced in a study of CD8 T cells in Susac syndrome. RNA, at about 0.45 to 1 ug, was reverse transcribed with random hexamers. TCRdb re-analysed the immunoSEQ multiplex PCR reads in MiXCR, keeping a single row per CDR3 protein. The repertoire holds under 200,000 distinct CDR3 sequences, with 91% as singletons. Material for sequencing was CD4+ T cells from PBMCs. The receptors originated from a human donor with Susac syndrome.

This clonotype has more than one count but fewer than ten. The chain employs TRBV30 and TRBJ2-7; 8 nucleotides match TRBD2. The CDR3 loop spans 15 amino acids. The germline gives CDR1 GTSNPN, CDR2 SVGIG (reference sequence). Trimming took 0 bases from V and 6 from J; bases not matched to a gene: 10. The DNA of the CDR3 is TGTGCCTGGAGTGTAGGAGCGGGGGCCGGGGTCGAGCAGTACTTC. Its translation: CAWSVGAGAGVEQYF.

J is TRBJ1-2 and V is TRBV5-8; possibly TRBD1 for D (6 bases). CDR1 and CDR2 (germline): SGHTS, YDEGEE. This CDR3 spans 13 amino acids. The germline V and J ends were trimmed by 9 bases and 3 bases, with 15 bases remaining between them. The CDR3 nucleotides are TGTGCCACTAACAGGGAGGCGTACTATGGCTACACCTTC. Protein sequence: CATNREAYYGYTF.

The chain couples TRBV6-1 to TRBJ1-6; 9 bases line up with TRBD1. Germline values: CDR1 MNHNS, CDR2 SASEGT. V shed 6 bases and J 5 bases; nucleotides not matched to a gene: 11. The length of the CDR3 is 17 residues. Here the CDR3 reads CASRATGGGSDNSPLHF. The CDR3 DNA reads as TGTGCCAGCAGGGCGACAGGGGGAGGATCGGATAATTCACCCCTCCACTTT.

The chain links TRBV5-8 to TRBJ2-1, with 12 bases aligning to TRBD2. Germline assignment: CDR1 SGHTS and CDR2 YDEGEE. This CDR3 comprises 17 residues. The V gene end was trimmed by 2 bases and the J gene end by 12 bases; junction bases not matched to a gene: 15. In DNA form, the CDR3 reads TGTGCCAGCAGCTTCAGACTAGCGGGAGTTAATCGGCCGGGGCAGTTCTTC. Protein product: CASSFRLAGVNRPGQFF.

The chain links TRBV3-1 to TRBJ2-7; maybe TRBD2 (6 bases). CDR3 length: 15 residues. Germline V gene lookup returns CDR1 LGHDT and CDR2 YNNKEL (reference sequence). V shed 4 bases and J shed 3 bases, with 16 bases lying between them. CDR3 sequence reads: CASSLSPSAVYEQYF. As DNA, the CDR3 is TGTGCCAGCAGCCTCTCTCCTAGCGCCGTCTACGAGCAGTACTTC.

V is TRBV7-9 and J is TRBJ2-3, with TRBD2 matching over 7 bases. V trimming: 3 bases; J trimming: 6 bases; junction bases outside the gene matches: 3. Germline V gene data show CDR1 as SEHNR and CDR2 as FQNEAQ (reference sequence). The CDR3 contains 13 residues. CDR3 amino acids: CASSLRLADTQYF. As DNA, the CDR3 is TGTGCCAGCAGCTTGAGACTAGCCGATACGCAGTATTTT.

The chain recombines TRBV4-1 with TRBJ2-7; TRBD2 might be the D (6 bases). The CDR3 spans 16 residues. CDR1 is MGHRA, CDR2 YSYEKL, per germline. V lost 0 bases to trimming and J lost 4 bases, with 16 bases between them. This CDR3 reads CASSQDVRGRNYEQYF. For the CDR3, the DNA is TGCGCCAGCAGCCAAGATGTACGGGGGAGGAATTACGAGCAGTACTTC.

V and J are TRBV21-1 and TRBJ2-3; TRBD1 was called by the table and not checked on the DNA. TRBV21-1 is classified as a pseudogene. The CDR3 extends over 15 amino acids. The CDR3 spells CASSKDPQGGDTQYF. The CDR3 DNA is TGTGCCAGCAGCAAAGATCCACAGGGGGGTGATACGCAGTATTTT.

V gene TRBV5-1 combines with J gene TRBJ1-4; D is possibly TRBD1 (6 bases). Germline V gene data show CDR1 as SGHRS and CDR2 as YFSETQ. The CDR3 length is 14 residues. Trimming took 4 bases from V and 1 from J, leaving 8 bases between them. The CDR3 DNA follows: TGCGCCAGCAGCATACAGGGAACTAATGAAAAACTGTTTTTT. Protein product: CASSIQGTNEKLFF.

This sequence joins TRBV9 and TRBJ2-7; no definite D call. The CDR3 is 12 amino acids. V lost 4 bases to trimming and J lost 2 bases, with 7 bases between them. Germline V gene sequence: CDR1 SGDLS, CDR2 YYNGEE. The CDR3 DNA follows: TGTGCCAGCAGCCCGACCCCCTACGAGCAGTACTTC. This translates into CASSPTPYEQYF.

The V and J genes are TRBV14 and TRBJ2-5; D is unclear. CDR3 length: 11 amino acids. The germline gives CDR1 SGHDN, CDR2 FVKESK. With 1 base removed from V and 5 bases from J, the gap between germline ends came to 2 bases. The CDR3 region is CASSQVETQYF. CDR3 nucleotides: TGTGCCAGCAGCCAAGTGGAGACCCAGTACTTC.

V and J are TRBV20-1 and TRBJ2-1; D is possibly TRBD1 (6 bases). Germline V lookup: CDR1 DFQATT, CDR2 SNEGSKA (reference sequence). The CDR3 has 15 amino acids. Between the trimmed V and J ends, which lost 5 bases and 3 bases, there was a span of 17 bases. CDR3 region: CSALLLGTLYNEQFF. The DNA for the CDR3 is TGCAGTGCTCTCCTTCTGGGGACACTCTACAATGAGCAGTTCTTC.

The chain carries TRBV4-1 and TRBJ1-6; 7 nucleotides align to TRBD1. CDR3 size: 14 residues. Germline V gene sequence: CDR1 MGHRA, CDR2 YSYEKL. V shed 4 bases and J 8 bases; nucleotides not matched to a gene: 5. The CDR3 reads CASSPLRGDSPLHF. DNA for the CDR3: TGCGCCAGCAGCCCCCTCAGGGGGGATTCACCCCTCCACTTT.

The CDR3 loop reads CASSHSGSYYNEQFF. DNA of the CDR3: TGTGCCAGCAGTCATAGCGGAAGCTACTACAATGAGCAGTTCTTC. The chain has TRBV6-5 and TRBJ2-1; D possibly corresponds to TRBD2 (6 bases). The V gene's germline CDR1 is MNHEY and CDR2 SVGAGI. The CDR3 is 15 amino acids. V lost 5 bases and J 3 bases, leaving 14 bases between the germline ends.

The chain links TRBV20-1 to TRBJ1-1; the D gene is possibly TRBD1 (5 bases). Germline CDR1 and CDR2: DFQATT and SNEGSKA (reference sequence). This CDR3 is 16 amino acids long. V lost 2 bases, J lost 5 bases, and 21 bases lay in between. The CDR3 sequence is CSARIARSQGWTEAFF. CDR3 nucleotides: TGCAGTGCTAGAATCGCGAGGAGTCAGGGATGGACTGAAGCTTTCTTT.

This chain connects TRBV27 to TRBJ1-5; no clear D. This CDR3 spans 14 amino acids. Trimming cost V 5 bases and J 1 base, with 9 bases left between them. Germline-derived CDR1 and CDR2 are MNHEY and SMNVEV (reference sequence). DNA for the CDR3: TGTGCCAGCAGTCGGCGCACGAGCAATCAGCCCCAGCATTTT. Its translation is CASSRRTSNQPQHF.

The CDR3 DNA follows: TGTGCCAGCACCCCGACAGGGGATAGCACAGATACGCAGTATTTT. It encodes CASTPTGDSTDTQYF. This rearrangement joins TRBV7-6 to TRBJ2-3; 8 bases fit TRBD1. The V and J ends lost 7 bases and 0 bases, in that order; junction bases with no gene match: 6. Germline V gene data show CDR1 as SGHVS and CDR2 as FNYEAQ. The CDR3 has 15 residues. Variable domain in full (rest from reference TRBV7-6 and TRBJ2-3): GAGVSQSPRYKVTKRGQDVALRCDPISGHVSLYWYRQALGQGPEFLTYFNYEAQQDKSGLPNDRFSAERPEGSISTLTIQRTEQRDSAMYRCASTPTGDSTDTQYFGPGTRLTVL.

The V and J genes are TRBV30 and TRBJ2-2; D unclear. This CDR3 has 12 amino acids. Germline CDR1 GTSNPN, CDR2 SVGIG (reference sequence). Deletions cut 1 base from V and 5 bases from J, with 5 bases between. The CDR3: CAWSARTGELFF. DNA of the CDR3: TGTGCCTGGAGTGCCCGAACCGGGGAGCTGTTTTTT.

The V gene is TRBV29-1, the J gene TRBJ2-1; D perhaps matches TRBD2 (7 bases). Germline CDR1 is SQVTM and CDR2 is ANQGSEA. The CDR3 length is 16 residues. Trimming shortened V by 5 bases and J by 8 bases, and 25 bases separated the two germline ends. The CDR3 loop reads CSVQGWEGHRSDEQFF. CDR3 nucleotides: TGCAGCGTTCAAGGTTGGGAGGGACATCGTTCCGATGAGCAGTTCTTC.

The rearrangement links TRBV30 to TRBJ1-2; weak D call: TRBD1 (6 bases). Germline-derived CDR1 and CDR2 are GTSNPN and SVGIG (reference sequence). This CDR3 is built from 14 residues. V was clipped by 2 bases and J by 4 bases, with 14 bases between them. The CDR3 nucleotides are TGTGCCTGGAGTAGGAGTGGGACAATCTATGGCTACACCTTC. Its protein is CAWSRSGTIYGYTF.

V is TRBV28 and J is TRBJ1-5, with TRBD1 as a possible D gene (6 bases). The germline gives CDR1 MDHEN, CDR2 SYDVKM. V shed 5 bases and J shed 2 bases, with 22 bases lying between them. The CDR3 runs 18 residues. CDR3 nucleotide sequence: TGTGCCAGCAGTCTGCCGGACAGCAGCTTTAAGGGCAATCAGCCCCAGCATTTT. This gives the protein CASSLPDSSFKGNQPQHF.

This chain joins TRBV5-1 and TRBJ2-1; TRBD1 agrees at 11 bases. Trimming removed 0 bases from V and 4 bases from J; junction bases left unmatched: 6. The CDR3 totals 17 residues. Germline V gives CDR1 SGHRS, CDR2 YFSETQ. Here the CDR3 DNA reads TGCGCCAGCAGCTTGGGTCGGACAGGGGGCCTGTACAATGAGCAGTTCTTC. Its translation: CASSLGRTGGLYNEQFF.

The rearrangement uses TRBV28 and TRBJ1-2; tentatively, D is TRBD1 (6 bases). The CDR3 runs 13 residues. From germline, CDR1 is MDHEN and CDR2 SYDVKM. The V and J ends lost 5 bases and 5 bases respectively, with 12 bases between them. The CDR3 nucleotides are TGTGCCAGCAGTCGCGGGACACCATATGGCTACACCTTC. Its protein is CASSRGTPYGYTF.

There are a few counts of this clonotype. The chain joins TRBV7-8 to TRBJ2-5; weak D call: TRBD2 (5 bases). V was shortened by 1 base and J by 3 bases, with 12 bases between the two germline ends. The CDR3 length is 15 residues. Germline CDR1 is SGHVS and CDR2 is FQNEAQ. The CDR3 here is CASSLVSGWEETQYF. The CDR3 region has the DNA TGTGCCAGCAGCTTAGTGTCGGGGTGGGAAGAGACCCAGTACTTC.

The rearrangement joins TRBV7-3 to TRBJ2-1, with TRBD2 matching over 9 bases. CDR3 length: 16 residues. Unmatched junction bases numbered 9, after V lost 2 bases and J lost 7 bases. The germline V gene encodes CDR1 SGHTA and CDR2 FQGTGA. The chain's CDR3 is CASSLAGGPSLNEQFF. DNA of the CDR3: TGTGCCAGCAGCTTAGCGGGGGGGCCCTCCCTTAATGAGCAGTTCTTC.

This chain connects TRBV2 to TRBJ2-1; D may be TRBD1 (6 bases). The CDR3 consists of 13 residues. V was clipped by 7 bases and J by 5 bases, with 12 bases between them. In germline, CDR1 is SNHLY, CDR2 FYNNEI. The CDR3: CASNWGRDNEQFF. Here the CDR3 DNA reads TGTGCCAGCAATTGGGGGCGCGACAATGAGCAGTTCTTC.

The chain couples TRBV18 to TRBJ1-2; D is uncertain. Deletions cut 1 base from V and 6 bases from J, with 15 bases between. CDR3 size: 15 residues. Germline CDR1 reads KGHSH; CDR2 reads LQKENI. In DNA form, the CDR3 reads TGTGCCAGCTCACCACGGAGTGGGATTAAGGATGGCTACACCTTC. This gives the protein CASSPRSGIKDGYTF.

This chain links TRBV3-1 with TRBJ2-1, with D perhaps matching TRBD1 (5 bases). V was shortened by 7 bases and J by 4 bases, with 14 bases between the two germline ends. CDR1 is LGHDT, CDR2 YNNKEL, per germline (reference sequence). This CDR3 has 14 residues. CDR3 sequence: CASTSLGEYNEQFF. The CDR3 DNA is TGTGCCAGCACCTCTCTAGGGGAATACAATGAGCAGTTCTTC.